The text below deals with one T cell receptor beta chain. No antigen is known for it. These data originate in a study of T cells after yellow fever vaccination. General observations from the study: Contaminants from the bulk population, in the form of abundant clonotypes, could be found in FACS-sorted repertoires. In post-booster samples, most primary-vaccination clones reappeared (just under 97% CD4, approximately 91% CD8).

In making TCR cDNA, 5'RACE template switching added a universal primer site and UMIs to it. TCRdb re-called the 5' RACE reads through MiXCR, storing one row per CDR3 protein. The table records 99,000 or so distinct CDR3 sequences, less than 6% of them present only once. Trimming pared 6 bases from V and 0 bases from J, leaving 9 bases between. The CDR3 extends over 12 amino acids. CDR1 and CDR2 from the germline V gene are SQVTM and ANQGSEA. The specimen was CD8+ T cells sorted from PBMCs, collected 10 days after the yellow fever booster vaccination. The receptor comes from a man aged 18 to 30 who received the YFV17D yellow fever vaccine. V usage is TRBV29-1 and J usage is TRBJ2-7, with D perhaps TRBD2 (6 bases). The CDR3 DNA reads TGCAGCGTCCGGGACTCCTCCTACGAGCAGTACTTC. Its translation: CSVRDSSYEQYF.